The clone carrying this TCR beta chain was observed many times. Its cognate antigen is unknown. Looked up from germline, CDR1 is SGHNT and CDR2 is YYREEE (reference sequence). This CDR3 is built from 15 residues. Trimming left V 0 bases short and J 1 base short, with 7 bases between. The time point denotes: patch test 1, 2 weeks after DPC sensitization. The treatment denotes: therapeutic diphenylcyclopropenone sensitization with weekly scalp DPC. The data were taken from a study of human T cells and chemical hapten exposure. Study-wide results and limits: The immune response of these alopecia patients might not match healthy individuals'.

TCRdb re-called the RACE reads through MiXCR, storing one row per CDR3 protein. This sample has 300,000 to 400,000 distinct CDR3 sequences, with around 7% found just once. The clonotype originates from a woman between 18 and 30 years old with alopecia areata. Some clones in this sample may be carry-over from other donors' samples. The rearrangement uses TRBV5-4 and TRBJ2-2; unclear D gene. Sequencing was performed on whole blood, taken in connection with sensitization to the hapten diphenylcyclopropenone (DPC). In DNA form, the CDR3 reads TGTGCCAGCAGCTTGGACGGATGGAACACCGGGGAGCTGTTTTTT. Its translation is CASSLDGWNTGELFF. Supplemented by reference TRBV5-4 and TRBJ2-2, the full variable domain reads ETGVTQSPTHLIKTRGQQVTLRCSSQSGHNTVSWYQQALGQGPQFIFQYYREEENGRGNFPPRFSGLQFPNYSSELNVNALELDDSALYLCASSLDGWNTGELFFGEGSRLTVL.